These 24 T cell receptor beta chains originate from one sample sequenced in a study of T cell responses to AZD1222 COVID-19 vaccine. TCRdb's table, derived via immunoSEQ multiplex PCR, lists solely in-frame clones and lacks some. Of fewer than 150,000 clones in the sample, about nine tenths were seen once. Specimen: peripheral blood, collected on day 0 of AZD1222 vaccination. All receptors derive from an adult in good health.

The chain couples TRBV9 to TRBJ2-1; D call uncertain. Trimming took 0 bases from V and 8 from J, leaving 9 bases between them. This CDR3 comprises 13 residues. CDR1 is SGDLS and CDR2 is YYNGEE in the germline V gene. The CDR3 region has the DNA TGTGCCAGCAGCGTAGGGCCCATGGATGAGCAGTTCTTC. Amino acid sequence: CASSVGPMDEQFF.

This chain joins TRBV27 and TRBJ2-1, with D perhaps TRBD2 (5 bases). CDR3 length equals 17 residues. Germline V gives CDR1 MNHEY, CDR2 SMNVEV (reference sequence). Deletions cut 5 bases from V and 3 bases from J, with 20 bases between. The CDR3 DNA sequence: TGTGCCAGCAGTCCACTACTCTCCCCCGGGGTCTACAATGAGCAGTTCTTC. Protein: CASSPLLSPGVYNEQFF.

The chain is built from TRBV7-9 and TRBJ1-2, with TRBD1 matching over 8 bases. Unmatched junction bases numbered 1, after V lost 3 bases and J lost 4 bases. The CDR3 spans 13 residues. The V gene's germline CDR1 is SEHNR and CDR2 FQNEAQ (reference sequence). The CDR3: CASSFGQGYGYTF. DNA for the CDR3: TGTGCCAGCAGCTTCGGACAGGGCTATGGCTACACCTTC.

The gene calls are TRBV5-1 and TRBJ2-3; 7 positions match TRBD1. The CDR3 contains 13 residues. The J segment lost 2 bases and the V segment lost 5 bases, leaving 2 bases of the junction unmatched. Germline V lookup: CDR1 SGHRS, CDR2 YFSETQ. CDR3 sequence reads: CASRTGLTDTQYF. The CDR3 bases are TGCGCCAGCAGGACAGGGCTCACAGATACGCAGTATTTT.

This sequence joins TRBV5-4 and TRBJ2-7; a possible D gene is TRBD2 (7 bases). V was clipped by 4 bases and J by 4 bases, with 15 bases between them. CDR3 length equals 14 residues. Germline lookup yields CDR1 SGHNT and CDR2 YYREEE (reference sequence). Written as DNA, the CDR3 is TGTGCCAGCAGCCCCCCGGGAGGACAGTACGAGCAGTACTTC. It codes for CASSPPGGQYEQYF.

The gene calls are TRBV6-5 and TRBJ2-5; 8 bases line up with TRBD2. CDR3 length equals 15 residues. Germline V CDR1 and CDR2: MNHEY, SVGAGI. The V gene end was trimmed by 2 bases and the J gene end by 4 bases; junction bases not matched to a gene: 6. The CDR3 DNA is TGTGCCAGCAGTTACGGGGCTAGCGGGCCAGAGACCCAGTACTTC. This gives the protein CASSYGASGPETQYF.

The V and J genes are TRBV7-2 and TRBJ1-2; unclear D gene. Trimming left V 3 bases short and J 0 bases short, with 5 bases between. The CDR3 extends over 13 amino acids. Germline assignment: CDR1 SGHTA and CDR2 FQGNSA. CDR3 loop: CASSFYANYGYTF. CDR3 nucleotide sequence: TGTGCCAGCAGCTTTTATGCTAACTATGGCTACACCTTC. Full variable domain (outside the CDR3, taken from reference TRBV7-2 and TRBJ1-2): GAGVSQSPSNKVTEKGKDVELRCDPISGHTALYWYRQSLGQGLEFLIYFQGNSAPDKSGLPSDRFSAERTGGSVSTLTIQRTQQEDSAVYLCASSFYANYGYTFGSGTRLTVV.

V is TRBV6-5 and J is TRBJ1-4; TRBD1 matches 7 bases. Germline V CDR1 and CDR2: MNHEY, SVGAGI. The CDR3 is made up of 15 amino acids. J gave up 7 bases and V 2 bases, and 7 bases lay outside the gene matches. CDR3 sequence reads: CASSYNGGQPEKLFF. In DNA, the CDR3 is TGTGCCAGCAGTTACAACGGGGGACAGCCTGAAAAACTGTTTTTT.

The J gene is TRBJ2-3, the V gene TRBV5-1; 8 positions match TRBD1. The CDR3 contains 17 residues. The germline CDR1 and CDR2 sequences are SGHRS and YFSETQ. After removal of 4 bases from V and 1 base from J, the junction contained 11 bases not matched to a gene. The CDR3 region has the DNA TGCGCCAGCAGCCCGTCGACAGGGGCCGGCGGCACAGATACGCAGTATTTT. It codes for CASSPSTGAGGTDTQYF. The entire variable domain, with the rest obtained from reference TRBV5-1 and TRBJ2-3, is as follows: KAGVTQTPRYLIKTRGQQVTLSCSPISGHRSVSWYQQTPGQGLQFLFEYFSETQRNKGNFPGRFSGRQFSNSRSEMNVSTLELGDSALYLCASSPSTGAGGTDTQYFGPGTRLTVL.

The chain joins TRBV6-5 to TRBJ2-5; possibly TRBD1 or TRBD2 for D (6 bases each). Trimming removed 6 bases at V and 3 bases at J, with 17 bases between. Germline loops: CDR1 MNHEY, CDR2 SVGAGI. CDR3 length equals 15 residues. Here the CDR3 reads CASSSSGAQKETQYF. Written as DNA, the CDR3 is TGTGCCAGCAGCTCGTCGGGGGCCCAAAAAGAGACCCAGTACTTC.

The chain's CDR3 is CASSLTGSSTDTQYF. In nucleotides, the CDR3 is TGTGCCAGCAGCTTAACAGGGTCTAGCACAGATACGCAGTATTTT. The chain couples TRBV5-4 to TRBJ2-3; D perhaps matches TRBD1 (6 bases). Trimming pared 2 bases from V and 0 bases from J, leaving 10 bases between. CDR3 length equals 15 residues. The germline CDR1 and CDR2 sequences are SGHNT and YYREEE (reference sequence).

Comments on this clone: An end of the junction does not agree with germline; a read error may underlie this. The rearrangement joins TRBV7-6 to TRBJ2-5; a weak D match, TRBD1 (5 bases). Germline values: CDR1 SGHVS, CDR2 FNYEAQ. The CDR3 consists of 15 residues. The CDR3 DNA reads TGTGCCAGCAGCTTTTCCCAGGGTTCACAAGAGGCCCAGTACTTC. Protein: CASSFSQGSQEAQYF. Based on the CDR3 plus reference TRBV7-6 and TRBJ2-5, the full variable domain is GAGVSQSPRYKVTKRGQDVALRCDPISGHVSLYWYRQALGQGPEFLTYFNYEAQQDKSGLPNDRFSAERPEGSISTLTIQRTEQRDSAMYRCASSFSQGSQEAQYFGPGTRLLVL.

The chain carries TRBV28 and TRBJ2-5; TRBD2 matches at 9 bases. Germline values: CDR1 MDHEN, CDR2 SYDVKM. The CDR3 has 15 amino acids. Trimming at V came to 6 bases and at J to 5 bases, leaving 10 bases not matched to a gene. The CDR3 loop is CASSPERGVWETQYF. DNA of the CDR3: TGTGCCAGCAGCCCCGAGCGGGGGGTTTGGGAGACCCAGTACTTC.

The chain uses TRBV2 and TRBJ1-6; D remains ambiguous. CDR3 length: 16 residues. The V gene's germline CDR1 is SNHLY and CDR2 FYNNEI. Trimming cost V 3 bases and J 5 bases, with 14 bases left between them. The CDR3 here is CASSERSPGNNSPLHF. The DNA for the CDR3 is TGTGCCAGCAGTGAGCGGTCCCCCGGGAATAATTCACCCCTCCACTTT. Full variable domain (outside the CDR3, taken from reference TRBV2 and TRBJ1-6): EPEVTQTPSHQVTQMGQEVILRCVPISNHLYFYWYRQILGQKVEFLVSFYNNEISEKSEIFDDQFSVERPDGSNFTLKIRSTKLEDSAMYFCASSERSPGNNSPLHFGNGTRLTVT.

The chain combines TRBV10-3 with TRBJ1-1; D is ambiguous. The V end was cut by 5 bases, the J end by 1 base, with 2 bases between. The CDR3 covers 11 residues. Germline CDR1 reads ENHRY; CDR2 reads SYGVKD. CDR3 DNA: TGTGCCATCAGTAAGAACACTGAAGCTTTCTTT. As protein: CAISKNTEAFF.

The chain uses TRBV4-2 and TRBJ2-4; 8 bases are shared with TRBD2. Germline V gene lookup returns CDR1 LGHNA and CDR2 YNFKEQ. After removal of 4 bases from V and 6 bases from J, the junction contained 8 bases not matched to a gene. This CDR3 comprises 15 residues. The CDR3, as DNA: TGTGCCAGCAGCCTCCCGGGGGGGGTGGGAAACATTCAGTACTTC. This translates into CASSLPGGVGNIQYF.

The CDR3 coding sequence is TGTGCCAGCAGTTGGAGCGGGGATGGCACCATATATTTT. It encodes CASSWSGDGTIYF. J is TRBJ1-3 and V is TRBV12-3 or TRBV12-4; unclear D gene. Trimming cost V 4 bases and J 9 bases, with 13 bases left between them. The CDR3 is made up of 13 amino acids.

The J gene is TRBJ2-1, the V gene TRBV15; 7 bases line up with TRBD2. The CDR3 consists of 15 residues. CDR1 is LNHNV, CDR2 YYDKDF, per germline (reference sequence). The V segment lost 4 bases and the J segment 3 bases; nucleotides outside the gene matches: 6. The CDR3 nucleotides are TGTGCCACCAGCAACCGGGACTACCTCTACAATGAGCAGTTCTTC. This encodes CATSNRDYLYNEQFF.

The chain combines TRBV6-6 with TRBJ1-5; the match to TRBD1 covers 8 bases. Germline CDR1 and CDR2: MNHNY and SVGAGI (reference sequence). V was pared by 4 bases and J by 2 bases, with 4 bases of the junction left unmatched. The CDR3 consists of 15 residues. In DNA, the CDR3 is TGTGCCAGCAGTTTTTCCAGGGGGCGCAATCAGCCCCAGCATTTT. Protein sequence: CASSFSRGRNQPQHF.

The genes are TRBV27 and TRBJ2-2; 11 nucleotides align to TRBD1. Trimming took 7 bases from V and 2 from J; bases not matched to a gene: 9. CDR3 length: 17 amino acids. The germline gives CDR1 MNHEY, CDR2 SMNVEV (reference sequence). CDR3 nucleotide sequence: TGTGCCAGCACCCCCGGACAGGGGGCGACTAACACCGGGGAGCTGTTTTTT. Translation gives CASTPGQGATNTGELFF.

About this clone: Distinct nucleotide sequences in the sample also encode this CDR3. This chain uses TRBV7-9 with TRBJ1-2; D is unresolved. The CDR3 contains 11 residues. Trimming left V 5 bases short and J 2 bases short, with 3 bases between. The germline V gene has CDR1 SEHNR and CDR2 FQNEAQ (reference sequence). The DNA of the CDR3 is TGTGCCAGCAGCCTCAACTATGGCTACACCTTC. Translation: CASSLNYGYTF.

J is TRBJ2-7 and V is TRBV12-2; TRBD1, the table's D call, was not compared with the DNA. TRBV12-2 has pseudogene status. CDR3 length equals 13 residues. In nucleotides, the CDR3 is TGTGCAAGTCGCTTCAGTGTGTACTACGAGCAGTACTTC. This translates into CASRFSVYYEQYF.

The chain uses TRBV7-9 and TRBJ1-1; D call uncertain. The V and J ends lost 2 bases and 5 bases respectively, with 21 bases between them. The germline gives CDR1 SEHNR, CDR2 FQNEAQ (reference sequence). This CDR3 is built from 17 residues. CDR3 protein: CASSLFPPETSATEAFF. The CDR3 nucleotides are TGTGCCAGCAGCTTATTCCCCCCAGAAACCTCTGCGACTGAAGCTTTCTTT.

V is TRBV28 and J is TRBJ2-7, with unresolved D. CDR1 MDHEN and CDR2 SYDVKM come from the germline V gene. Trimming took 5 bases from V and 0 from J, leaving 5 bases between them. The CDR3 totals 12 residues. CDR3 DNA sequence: TGTGCCAGCAGTGCCGTCTCCTACGAGCAGTACTTC. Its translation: CASSAVSYEQYF.